This is a list of T cell receptor beta chains from one sample in a study of T cell repertoires in cytomegalovirus infection. Each CDR3 protein gets one entry after TCRdb re-called the reads with MiXCR. The profile shows over 150,000 distinct CDR3 sequences, roughly 20% of them singletons. Sequences were obtained from PBMCs. The receptors were sampled from a human donor in good health (CMV status not recorded). Some clones in this sample may be carry-over from other donors' samples. Both conserved end residues are part of each CDR3. A D gene is named only where the DNA matches it firmly. Only part of the rows carry a size: once, few, many, or a class if the clone is expanded.

J gene,clone size,D gene,V gene,CDR3 DNA,CDR3 protein
TRBJ2-2,-,TRBD2,TRBV29-1,TGCAGCGTGCTAGCGGGAGGGAAGGACACCGGGGAGCTGTTTTTT,CSVLAGGKDTGELFF
TRBJ2-2,few,TRBD2,TRBV11-3,TGTGCCAGCAGCTTAGGCCAAACTAGCGCCGGGGAGCTGTTTTTT,CASSLGQTSAGELFF
TRBJ1-5,few,TRBD1,TRBV7-8,TGTGCCAGCAGCTTAGCGCGGGGGACAGTCTATCAGCCCCAGCATTTT,CASSLARGTVYQPQHF
TRBJ1-2,few,-,TRBV19,TGTGCCAGTAGTATTCCAGGCAGCGTCTATGGCTACACCTTC,CASSIPGSVYGYTF
TRBJ1-1,many,-,TRBV28,TGTGCCAGCAGCCCCGACGTTGTGACTGAAGCTTTCTTT,CASSPDVVTEAFF
TRBJ1-1,many,-,TRBV7-3,TGTGCCAGCAGCTATCCGGGAGGGCTGAAGCTTTTCTTT,CASSYPGGLKLFF
TRBJ2-2,many,TRBD1,TRBV11-1,TGTGCCAGCAGGTCCCCAACCCAGGGGGCATCCGGGGAGCTGTTTTTT,CASRSPTQGASGELFF
TRBJ2-1,-,-,TRBV3-1,TGTGCCAGCAGCCAAGAATGGTATACCTACAATGAGCAGTTCTTC,CASSQEWYTYNEQFF
TRBJ2-2,few,-,TRBV24-1,TGTGCCGTCGGGGCAGAGACCTCCGGGGAGCTGTTTTTT,CAVGAETSGELFF
TRBJ2-4,-,-,TRBV27,TGTGCCAGCGGGCTATGGGGAGGAGCACTAGCCAAAAACATTCAGTACTTC,CASGLWGGALAKNIQYF
TRBJ2-5,few,-,TRBV6-1,TGTGCCAGCAGTGAAATCGACGCGTTAGGGTACTTC,CASSEIDALGYF